What follows are 31 T cell receptor beta chains derived from one specimen sequenced in a study of patients and donors after allogeneic stem cell transplantation. TCRdb used MiXCR to reprocess the RT-PCR reads, holding one entry per CDR3 protein. The table lists 190,000 or so distinct CDR3 sequences, 35% to 45% of them singletons. The sample taken for sequencing was blood, either unsorted or a sorted T cell fraction (not recorded which). The receptors derive from a human donor who was either an allogeneic HSCT recipient or a stem cell or donor lymphocyte infusion donor (not recorded which). It is not recorded whose cells these are; they may come from a transplant donor.

The chain couples TRBV15 to TRBJ2-1, with D hard to call. The germline V gene encodes CDR1 LNHNV and CDR2 YYDKDF (reference sequence). V shed 0 bases and J shed 10 bases, with 7 bases lying between them. The CDR3 spans 12 residues. CDR3 coding DNA: TGTGCCACCAGCAGAGAGTCGAGCGAGCAGTTCTTC. This sequence encodes CATSRESSEQFF.

The chain is built from TRBV12-3 or TRBV12-4 and TRBJ1-6; 7 positions agree with TRBD1. The CDR3 sequence is 14 residues long. With 6 bases clipped from V and 6 bases from J, the junction kept 5 bases outside the gene matches. CDR3 amino acids: CASRPDRSNSPLHF. The CDR3 DNA is TGTGCCAGCAGGCCGGACAGGAGTAATTCACCCCTCCACTTT.

The sample holds one count of this clonotype. One end of the junction fails to match germline, which may point to a read error. The chain is built from TRBV5-1 and TRBJ1-2; no reliable D call. The CDR3 spans 14 residues. Germline V gene sequence: CDR1 SGHRS, CDR2 YFSETQ. CDR3 protein: CASSLGTGNYSYTF. The DNA of the CDR3 is TGCGCCAGCAGCTTGGGGACGGGCAACTATAGCTACACCTTC.

This CDR3 reads CSAGRGLGQPQHF. CDR3 sequence (DNA): TGCAGTGCTGGGAGGGGGCTCGGTCAGCCCCAGCATTTT. V gene TRBV20-1 combines with J gene TRBJ1-5, with 7 nucleotides matching TRBD1. V dropped 5 bases and J dropped 6; count of bases not matched to a gene: 7. Per the germline V gene, CDR1 is DFQATT and CDR2 is SNEGSKA (reference sequence). The CDR3 is 13 amino acids.

Only one count was recorded for this clonotype. The rearrangement links TRBV2 to TRBJ1-1; D is uncertain. Per germline, CDR1 SNHLY and CDR2 FYNNEI. This CDR3 spans 16 amino acids. The V end lost 3 bases, the J end lost 1 base, and 15 bases lay between the germline ends. The CDR3 DNA reads TGTGCCAGCAGTGACCCGCACTACACCGGGAACACTGAAGCTTTCTTT. It codes for CASSDPHYTGNTEAFF.

This clonotype was recorded a few times. CDR3 nucleotide sequence: TGCGCCAGCAGCCGACGCCAGGGGACCGGGGAAAAACTGTTTTTT. This gives the protein CASSRRQGTGEKLFF. The rearrangement links TRBV5-1 to TRBJ1-4, with TRBD1 as a possible D gene (6 bases). Germline V gene sequence: CDR1 SGHRS, CDR2 YFSETQ. Trimming cost V 4 bases and J 8 bases, with 18 bases left between them. The CDR3 runs to 15 residues.

This clonotype was seen a few times. The chain links TRBV9 to TRBJ2-3; no definite D call. Trimming took 0 bases from V and 8 from J, leaving 16 bases between them. The CDR3 totals 15 residues. The germline CDR1 and CDR2 sequences are SGDLS and YYNGEE. The CDR3 sequence is CASSVGGDRAGTQYF. Written as DNA, the CDR3 is TGTGCCAGCAGCGTAGGAGGAGACCGGGCCGGTACGCAGTATTTT.

V usage is TRBV5-1 and J usage is TRBJ2-5; D not certain. The V gene lost 1 base and the J gene lost 2 bases, with 6 bases spanning the gap. The length of the CDR3 is 13 residues. Germline V gives CDR1 SGHRS, CDR2 YFSETQ. In DNA form, the CDR3 reads TGCGCCAGCAGCTTGTGGTATCAAGAGACCCAGTACTTC. Translated: CASSLWYQETQYF.

The gene calls are TRBV6-1 and TRBJ2-3; a weak D match, TRBD1 (6 bases). This CDR3 is built from 13 residues. Trimming removed 5 bases at V and 4 bases at J, with 10 bases between. The germline gives CDR1 MNHNS, CDR2 SASEGT. As DNA, the CDR3 is TGTGCCAGCAGTCCACAGGGTCCAGATACGCAGTATTTT. Protein sequence: CASSPQGPDTQYF.

This clonotype has only a few counts. The V call is TRBV6-1, the J call TRBJ1-5; D remains unclear. The CDR3 is 15 residues long. V was shortened by 1 base and J by 2 bases, with 9 bases between the two germline ends. Germline CDR1 MNHNS, CDR2 SASEGT. DNA for the CDR3: TGTGCCAGCAGTGAAGGCCCAGGTCGCAATCAGCCCCAGCATTTT. This encodes CASSEGPGRNQPQHF.

The V and J genes are TRBV19 and TRBJ2-6; D is perhaps TRBD2 (5 bases). The CDR3 is made up of 17 amino acids. CDR1 is LNHDA, CDR2 SQIVND, per germline (reference sequence). The V gene lost 5 bases and the J gene lost 0 bases, with 14 bases spanning the gap. DNA of the CDR3: TGTGCCAGTAGTCGAGGGTTCGGCAGCTCTGGGGCCAACGTCCTGACTTTC. Translating gives CASSRGFGSSGANVLTF.

The V and J genes are TRBV18 and TRBJ1-6, with D possibly TRBD1 on 5 matching bases. The CDR3 loop spans 16 amino acids. Germline assignment: CDR1 KGHSH and CDR2 LQKENI. Between the trimmed V and J ends, which lost 0 bases and 7 bases, there was a span of 13 bases. The CDR3 coding sequence is TGTGCCAGCTCACCACCCTACCGGGACCTAAATTCACCCCTCCACTTT. It codes for CASSPPYRDLNSPLHF.

J is TRBJ1-2 and V is TRBV12-3 or TRBV12-4; perhaps TRBD1 as D (6 bases). V lost 3 bases, J lost 0 bases, and 11 bases lay in between. CDR3 length equals 15 residues. CDR3 sequence (DNA): TGTGCCAGCAGTTTGTCGGGGGCTCCTAACTATGGCTACACCTTC. Protein product: CASSLSGAPNYGYTF.

V and J are TRBV5-1 and TRBJ2-4; a possible D gene is TRBD2 (6 bases). The CDR3 spans 16 residues. V was clipped by 5 bases and J by 8 bases, with 23 bases between them. The germline V gene encodes CDR1 SGHRS and CDR2 YFSETQ. The CDR3 nucleotides are TGCGCCAGCAGTATTTCGTGGAGGGGTCCCGGAGACATTCAGTACTTC. It translates to CASSISWRGPGDIQYF.

This clonotype was seen a few times. The chain has TRBV6-2 or TRBV6-3 and TRBJ2-2, with 9 positions matching TRBD1. CDR1 and CDR2 from the germline V gene are MNHEY and SVGEGT. With 6 bases clipped from V and 6 bases from J, the junction kept 5 bases outside the gene matches. The CDR3 runs to 14 residues. The CDR3 region is CASRPQGAAGELFF. CDR3 coding DNA: TGTGCCAGCAGACCACAGGGGGCGGCCGGGGAGCTGTTTTTT.

As DNA, the CDR3 is TGTGCCATCAGTGAGCAGGGCAACACCGGGGAGCTGTTTTTT. It yields the protein CAISEQGNTGELFF. The chain recombines TRBV10-3 with TRBJ2-2; possible D gene TRBD1, 5 bases. The V gene lost 2 bases and the J gene lost 2 bases, with 6 bases spanning the gap. CDR3 size: 14 residues. Germline V lookup: CDR1 ENHRY, CDR2 SYGVKD.

The genes are TRBV27 and TRBJ1-1; D might be TRBD1 (6 bases). CDR3 length equals 19 residues. Trimming removed 6 bases at V and 0 bases at J, with 26 bases between. The V gene's germline CDR1 is MNHEY and CDR2 SMNVEV (reference sequence). As DNA, the CDR3 is TGTGCCAGCAGGCCTATAGTCGGGACACACAACCCAATGAACACTGAAGCTTTCTTT. Protein product: CASRPIVGTHNPMNTEAFF.

This clonotype was seen more than once but under ten times. Written as DNA, the CDR3 is TGTGCCAGCAGCTTAACGGCACCGACAAGGACTGAAGCTTTCTTT. As protein: CASSLTAPTRTEAFF. The V call is TRBV7-9, the J call TRBJ1-1; unclear D gene. The CDR3 contains 15 residues. CDR1 and CDR2 from the germline V gene are SEHNR and FQNEAQ (reference sequence). Trimming shortened V by 2 bases and J by 5 bases, and 15 bases separated the two germline ends.

This clonotype has just a few counts. This chain connects TRBV6-2 or TRBV6-3 to TRBJ1-5; no firm D call. This CDR3 region has 13 residues. Germline V gives CDR1 MNHEY, CDR2 SVGEGT. Trimming left V 8 bases short and J 2 bases short, with 10 bases between. The DNA of the CDR3 is TGTGCCAGCGGGATGGTCCGCAATCAGCCCCAGCATTTT. Protein product: CASGMVRNQPQHF.

The genes are TRBV5-1 and TRBJ1-5, with TRBD1 identical over 8 bases. V lost 5 bases and J lost 0; bases outside the gene matches: 4. The germline gives CDR1 SGHRS, CDR2 YFSETQ. CDR3 length equals 15 residues. The chain's CDR3 is CASSWTGNSNQPQHF. The CDR3 nucleotides read TGCGCCAGCAGTTGGACAGGGAATAGCAATCAGCCCCAGCATTTT.

This clonotype was observed at least ten times. The genes are TRBV7-9 and TRBJ2-1; possible D gene TRBD1, 5 bases. This CDR3 comprises 14 residues. Trimming took 2 bases from V and 4 from J, leaving 9 bases between them. Germline CDR1 is SEHNR and CDR2 is FQNEAQ (reference sequence). For the CDR3, the DNA is TGTGCCAGCAGCTTAATAGCAGGGTACAATGAGCAGTTCTTC. Protein: CASSLIAGYNEQFF. The full variable domain, rest sourced from reference TRBV7-9 and TRBJ2-1, is DTGVSQNPRHKITKRGQNVTFRCDPISEHNRLYWYRQTLGQGPEFLTYFQNEAQLEKSRLLSDRFSAERPKGSFSTLEIQRTEQGDSAMYLCASSLIAGYNEQFFGPGTRLTVL.

This clonotype was seen a handful of times. CDR3 nucleotide sequence: TGTGCCAGCACGTGGTCCCAATCGACAGGGGCGAACACTGAAGCTTTCTTT. Its protein is CASTWSQSTGANTEAFF. The chain is built from TRBV6-6 and TRBJ1-1; TRBD1 aligns across 8 bases. V shed 7 bases, J shed 1 base, and the junction held 14 bases outside the gene matches. This CDR3 has 17 residues. CDR1 MNHNY and CDR2 SVGAGI come from the germline V gene (reference sequence).

V gene TRBV3-1 combines with J gene TRBJ1-4, with TRBD1 as a possible D gene (6 bases). The germline V gene has CDR1 LGHDT and CDR2 YNNKEL (reference sequence). With 0 bases removed from V and 13 bases from J, the gap between germline ends came to 18 bases. This CDR3 contains 15 residues. CDR3 sequence reads: CASSQEGIGGLGLFF. CDR3 DNA: TGTGCCAGCAGCCAAGAAGGGATAGGGGGTCTCGGACTGTTTTTT.

The V call is TRBV5-1, the J call TRBJ1-3; D is unclear. The CDR3 contains 15 residues. Trimming stripped 4 bases from V and 3 bases from J, with 14 bases between. Germline lookup yields CDR1 SGHRS and CDR2 YFSETQ. CDR3 bases: TGCGCCAGCAGCAGGAGTCCTAGGGATGGAAACACCATATATTTT. Translation gives CASSRSPRDGNTIYF.

The CDR3 here is CAISETLGQPQHF. The DNA for the CDR3 is TGTGCCATCAGTGAGACCCTCGGACAGCCCCAGCATTTT. The genes are TRBV10-3 and TRBJ1-5, with D unresolved. This CDR3 spans 13 amino acids. Deletions cut 2 bases from V and 7 bases from J, with 9 bases between. CDR1 and CDR2 (germline): ENHRY, SYGVKD.

The gene calls are TRBV7-9 and TRBJ2-5, with D unresolved. This CDR3 comprises 14 residues. The germline gives CDR1 SEHNR, CDR2 FQNEAQ (reference sequence). V was trimmed by 0 bases and J by 2 bases, leaving 7 bases between them. The CDR3 protein is CASSLAPAQETQYF. The CDR3 DNA is TGTGCCAGCAGCTTAGCCCCCGCTCAAGAGACCCAGTACTTC. Drawing the rest from reference TRBV7-9 and TRBJ2-5, the complete variable domain is DTGVSQNPRHKITKRGQNVTFRCDPISEHNRLYWYRQTLGQGPEFLTYFQNEAQLEKSRLLSDRFSAERPKGSFSTLEIQRTEQGDSAMYLCASSLAPAQETQYFGPGTRLLVL.

The table lists this clonotype with a few counts. This chain links TRBV20-1 with TRBJ1-6; 7 nucleotides match TRBD1. The ends lost 6 bases at V and 0 bases at J; junction bases unmatched: 8. The CDR3 runs to 16 residues. Germline V CDR1 and CDR2: DFQATT, SNEGSKA (reference sequence). CDR3 residues: CSAPSRQGSYNSPLHF. CDR3 coding DNA: TGCAGTGCCCCCTCTCGACAGGGCTCCTATAATTCACCCCTCCACTTT.

This chain connects TRBV7-9 to TRBJ2-1; a weak D match, TRBD1 (5 bases). The V gene lost 5 bases and the J gene lost 0 bases, with 14 bases spanning the gap. Germline loops: CDR1 SEHNR, CDR2 FQNEAQ (reference sequence). CDR3 size: 16 residues. The CDR3 here is CASSLAKGFSYNEQFF. The DNA of the CDR3 is TGTGCCAGCAGCCTGGCGAAGGGGTTCTCCTACAATGAGCAGTTCTTC.

In its sample, this clonotype was seen a few times. The gene calls are TRBV7-9 and TRBJ2-5, with D hard to call. Trimming removed 5 bases at V and 5 bases at J, with 21 bases between. The germline V gene has CDR1 SEHNR and CDR2 FQNEAQ (reference sequence). The CDR3 extends over 16 amino acids. CDR3 region: CASSPTLNLVGETQYF. In nucleotides, the CDR3 is TGTGCCAGCAGCCCCACCCTGAACCTCGTTGGGGAGACCCAGTACTTC.

This clonotype occurred once. V is TRBV18 and J is TRBJ1-2; D ambiguous. CDR3 length equals 18 residues. Trimming removed 6 bases at V and 0 bases at J, with 23 bases between. Germline V gene data show CDR1 as KGHSH and CDR2 as LQKENI. For the CDR3, the DNA is TGTGCCAGCTCCGCTCTCGGAGGGCTGGGTCCCACTAACTATGGCTACACCTTC. Its protein is CASSALGGLGPTNYGYTF.

This chain links TRBV6-5 with TRBJ1-2, with unresolved D. Germline assignment: CDR1 MNHEY and CDR2 SVGAGI. CDR3 length equals 15 residues. Trimming took off 5 bases at V and 5 bases at J, with 18 bases between the two ends. CDR3 in amino acids: CASSASGGREYGYTF. In DNA, the CDR3 is TGTGCCAGCAGTGCCTCTGGAGGGCGGGAATATGGCTACACCTTC.